The next 28 T cell receptor beta chains were all read from a single sample in a study of T cells in Graves' hyperthyroidism and ophthalmopathy (dated by TCRdb to the late 2010s). The library was made by multiplex PCR. The reads were generated on an Illumina HiSeq 2000. The TCR beta CDR3 regions were amplified from the RNA transcripts. The TCR CDR3 was subjected to a first round of RT-PCR using the HTBI primer set and the Qiagen OneStep RT-PCR kit. Through fastp at Q25 and MiXCR, TCRdb rebuilt clones from the public reads, retaining in-frame beta chains. CDR3 protein sequences are deduplicated, and each keeps its most common genes and DNA. The sample contains roughly 350,000 distinct CDR3 sequences, approximately 15% of them found a single time. The top ten clonotypes cover approximately 25% of the sample. Sequencing was done on a sample of blood. The receptors stem from a woman aged 25 to 45 with Graves' hyperthyroidism.

The chain couples TRBV7-2 to TRBJ1-4, with D uncertain. CDR1 SGHTA and CDR2 FQGNSA come from the germline V gene. The V end lost 0 bases, the J end lost 0 bases, and 8 bases lay between the germline ends. CDR3 length equals 16 residues. The CDR3 DNA reads as TGTGCCAGCAGCTTAGCGACGGGAGCAACTAATGAAAAACTGTTTTTT. It specifies CASSLATGATNEKLFF.

The chain has TRBV25-1 and TRBJ2-2, with TRBD1 matching 8 bases. Trimming at V came to 5 bases and at J to 7 bases, leaving 6 bases not matched to a gene. This CDR3 is built from 14 residues. Per the germline V gene, CDR1 is MGHDK and CDR2 is SYGVNS. The chain's CDR3 is CASSRTGRVGELFF. The CDR3 coding sequence is TGTGCCAGCAGTAGGACAGGGCGGGTCGGGGAGCTGTTTTTT.

The V and J genes are TRBV29-1 and TRBJ2-1; TRBD2 aligns across 11 bases. Germline V gene data show CDR1 as SQVTM and CDR2 as ANQGSEA. The V gene end was trimmed by 0 bases and the J gene end by 1 base; junction bases not matched to a gene: 11. The CDR3 is 19 residues long. CDR3 amino acids: CSVEDLLASGRRSYNEQFF. CDR3 DNA: TGCAGCGTTGAAGATCTTCTGGCTAGCGGGAGGAGATCCTACAATGAGCAGTTCTTC.

V is TRBV29-1 and J is TRBJ1-1, with D possibly being TRBD1 (6 bases). Trimming cost V 6 bases and J 1 base, with 15 bases left between them. Germline V gene sequence: CDR1 SQVTM, CDR2 ANQGSEA. CDR3 length equals 14 residues. This CDR3 is CSVQGRSWNTEAFF. The CDR3, as DNA: TGCAGCGTCCAGGGGAGGAGTTGGAACACTGAAGCTTTCTTT.

At least ten counts were recorded for this clonotype. The chain recombines TRBV28 with TRBJ1-5, with D uncertain. CDR1 is MDHEN and CDR2 is SYDVKM in the germline V gene. Deletions cut 2 bases from V and 5 bases from J, with 10 bases between. The CDR3 extends over 14 amino acids. CDR3 sequence (DNA): TGTGCCAGCAGTTTACCGCCCAAGTATCAGCCCCAGCATTTT. Protein: CASSLPPKYQPQHF.

This clonotype has only a few counts. The gene calls are TRBV6-5 and TRBJ1-1; the D gene is possibly TRBD1 (6 bases). Germline CDR1 is MNHEY and CDR2 is SVGAGI. This CDR3 region has 13 residues. Trimming left V 6 bases short and J 8 bases short, with 16 bases between. The CDR3 here is CASRYRVGTEAFF. DNA for the CDR3: TGTGCCAGCAGGTACAGGGTAGGGACCGAAGCTTTCTTT.

This clonotype has just a few counts. The chain has TRBV6-2 or TRBV6-3 and TRBJ2-7, with TRBD2 matching 14 bases. Germline V gives CDR1 MNHEY, CDR2 SVGEGT. With V trimmed by 2 bases and J by 3 bases, 0 bases remained unmatched. This CDR3 is built from 15 residues. The CDR3 spells CASSYGTSGGYEQYF. CDR3 in DNA: TGTGCCAGCAGTTACGGGACTAGCGGGGGCTACGAGCAGTACTTC.

About this clonotype: A much larger clone differs from this one at a single base, so this may be a read error. The chain has TRBV12-3 or TRBV12-4 and TRBJ2-2; D is uncertain. The CDR3 contains 13 residues. CDR3 bases: TGTGCCAGCAGGCTAGTAAACACCGAGGAGCTGTTTTTT. Its protein product is CASRLVNTEELFF.

This clonotype was counted a few times. V is TRBV5-1 and J is TRBJ2-7; 9 nucleotides line up with TRBD1. The CDR3 consists of 15 residues. With V trimmed by 1 base and J by 4 bases, 6 bases remained unmatched. Germline lookup yields CDR1 SGHRS and CDR2 YFSETQ. CDR3 sequence: CASSLITGQGYEQYF. The CDR3 DNA reads TGCGCCAGCAGCTTGATCACGGGACAGGGTTACGAGCAGTACTTC. Variable domain in full (rest from reference TRBV5-1 and TRBJ2-7): KAGVTQTPRYLIKTRGQQVTLSCSPISGHRSVSWYQQTPGQGLQFLFEYFSETQRNKGNFPGRFSGRQFSNSRSEMNVSTLELGDSALYLCASSLITGQGYEQYFGPGTRLTVT.

The chain joins TRBV20-1 to TRBJ2-7; 7 bases line up with TRBD2. There are 13 residues in the CDR3. Germline values: CDR1 DFQATT, CDR2 SNEGSKA (reference sequence). J was trimmed by 0 bases and V by 5 bases; bases with no gene match: 4. The CDR3 loop is CSAWGGSSYEQYF. CDR3 sequence (DNA): TGCAGTGCTTGGGGGGGTTCCTCCTACGAGCAGTACTTC.

This clonotype was recorded many times. The V call is TRBV6-1, the J call TRBJ2-1, with D maybe TRBD1 (6 bases). CDR1 and CDR2 from the germline V gene are MNHNS and SASEGT. This CDR3 has 15 amino acids. The V gene lost 4 bases and the J gene lost 5 bases, with 15 bases spanning the gap. The CDR3 is CASSGQETAHNEQFF. The CDR3 DNA sequence: TGTGCCAGCAGTGGACAGGAGACTGCCCACAATGAGCAGTTCTTC.

The genes are TRBV4-1 and TRBJ1-5; weak D call: TRBD1 (5 bases). Per the germline V gene, CDR1 is MGHRA and CDR2 is YSYEKL. CDR3 length: 14 residues. Between the trimmed V and J ends, which lost 6 bases and 0 bases, there was a span of 9 bases. Written as DNA, the CDR3 is TGCGCCAGCAGACCGACAGCTAGCAATCAGCCCCAGCATTTT. Translated: CASRPTASNQPQHF.

This clonotype was counted many times. The V gene is TRBV19, the J gene TRBJ2-2, with D perhaps TRBD1 or TRBD2 (5 bases each). CDR1 and CDR2 from the germline V gene are LNHDA and SQIVND (reference sequence). This CDR3 spans 14 amino acids. Trimming pared 6 bases from V and 7 bases from J, leaving 15 bases between. The CDR3 nucleotides read TGTGCCAGTAGAGGACTCCAGGGTATCGGGGAGCTGTTTTTT. Amino acid sequence: CASRGLQGIGELFF.

The chain recombines TRBV4-3 with TRBJ2-1; possible D gene TRBD1, 5 bases. The V and J ends lost 3 bases and 6 bases respectively, with 9 bases between them. Germline V gene sequence: CDR1 LGHNA, CDR2 YSLEER. The CDR3 extends over 13 amino acids. The CDR3 region is CASSQRQGNEQFF. CDR3 DNA: TGCGCCAGCAGCCAGCGGCAGGGCAATGAGCAGTTCTTC.

This clonotype was recorded at least ten times. The V call is TRBV11-2, the J call TRBJ2-7; no definite D call. Germline V gene data show CDR1 as SGHAT and CDR2 as FQNNGV. V lost 11 bases to trimming and J lost 4 bases, with 12 bases between them. This CDR3 comprises 11 residues. The CDR3: CAWGREYEQYF. CDR3 in DNA: TGTGCCTGGGGTCGTGAGTACGAGCAGTACTTC.

With respect to this clonotype: The junction does not match germline at one end; this may be a read error. The chain carries TRBV28 and TRBJ2-5; D could derive from TRBD1 or TRBD2 (5 bases each). This CDR3 comprises 19 residues. Germline V gene data show CDR1 as MDHEN and CDR2 as SYDVKM. The CDR3 sequence is CASSTDPSTVRDTQGTQYF. Written as DNA, the CDR3 is TGTGCCAGCAGTACTGACCCATCGACAGTCCGGGATACACAAGGGACCCAGTACTTC.

This rearrangement joins TRBV6-6 to TRBJ1-5; D may be TRBD1 (5 bases). This CDR3 comprises 16 residues. Germline loops: CDR1 MNHNY, CDR2 SVGAGI (reference sequence). V was shortened by 0 bases and J by 4 bases, with 13 bases between the two germline ends. The CDR3 bases are TGTGCCAGCAGTTACTCGGAGGGGATGAGTAATCAGCCCCAGCATTTT. It codes for CASSYSEGMSNQPQHF.

This clonotype was counted many times. V usage is TRBV28 and J usage is TRBJ1-2, with a tentative D call TRBD1 (5 bases). V was cut by 5 bases and J by 8 bases, with 24 bases left in between. The CDR3 length is 16 residues. CDR1 is MDHEN, CDR2 SYDVKM, per germline. DNA for the CDR3: TGTGCCAGCAGTCCCTCCGGGACCCGGACTTGGGGGGGCTACACCTTC. Protein: CASSPSGTRTWGGYTF.

This clonotype was seen at least ten times. The chain recombines TRBV7-2 with TRBJ2-7, with 7 bases identical to TRBD1. The CDR3 totals 14 residues. V shed 4 bases, J shed 6 bases, and the junction held 9 bases outside the gene matches. Germline V gene lookup returns CDR1 SGHTA and CDR2 FQGNSA. CDR3 in amino acids: CASSSPNRGTEQYF. As DNA, the CDR3 is TGTGCCAGCAGCTCTCCAAACAGGGGCACCGAGCAGTACTTC.

This chain connects TRBV28 to TRBJ1-5; 7 nucleotides match TRBD1. The CDR3 is made up of 14 amino acids. The J segment lost 6 bases and the V segment lost 7 bases, leaving 9 bases of the junction unmatched. CDR1 is MDHEN, CDR2 SYDVKM, per germline. The CDR3, as DNA: TGTGCCAGCAAAGTACGCAGGGGGGGTCAGCCCCAGCATTTT. It is translated as CASKVRRGGQPQHF.

This clonotype has a count of ten or more. The rearrangement links TRBV24-1 to TRBJ2-2; possible D gene TRBD1, 5 bases. Trimming removed 3 bases at V and 7 bases at J, with 14 bases between. The V gene's germline CDR1 is KGHDR and CDR2 SFDVKD. The CDR3 spans 15 residues. The DNA for the CDR3 is TGTGCCACCAGTGATATTAGGGGTCCCATCGGGGAGCTGTTTTTT. It yields the protein CATSDIRGPIGELFF.

Details on this clonotype: A much larger clonotype is one base distant, so this may be a read error. J is TRBJ1-2 and V is TRBV7-2; D gene unclear. The CDR3 is made up of 15 amino acids. Germline CDR1 is SGHTA and CDR2 is FQGNSA. Trimming removed 1 base from V and 7 bases from J, with 16 bases in between. The CDR3 DNA is TGTGCCAGCAGCTTAGAGAAGGTTGGATCGCGTGGCTACACCTTC. Amino acid sequence: CASSLEKVGSRGYTF. The whole variable domain, filled in from reference TRBV7-2 and TRBJ1-2, reads GAGVSQSPSNKVTEKGKDVELRCDPISGHTALYWYRQSLGQGLEFLIYFQGNSAPDKSGLPSDRFSAERTGGSVSTLTIQRTQQEDSAVYLCASSLEKVGSRGYTFGSGTRLTVV.

This clonotype showed up many times. The V gene is TRBV28, the J gene TRBJ2-1; no firm D call. With 3 bases removed from V and 0 bases from J, the gap between germline ends came to 6 bases. The germline gives CDR1 MDHEN, CDR2 SYDVKM. The CDR3 has 14 amino acids. The DNA of the CDR3 is TGTGCCAGCAGTTTCGTCGGCTCCTACAATGAGCAGTTCTTC. It encodes CASSFVGSYNEQFF.

Many counts were recorded for this clonotype. This chain links TRBV20-1 with TRBJ2-3; TRBD2 aligns across 13 bases. J gave up 5 bases and V 0 bases, and 5 bases lay outside the gene matches. This CDR3 is built from 16 residues. The germline V gene encodes CDR1 DFQATT and CDR2 SNEGSKA (reference sequence). The CDR3, as DNA: TGCAGTGCTAGAGAACTAGCGGGAGGGCCTAAAGATACGCAGTATTTT. As protein: CSARELAGGPKDTQYF.

This chain uses TRBV28 with TRBJ1-6; no clear D. The germline V gene encodes CDR1 MDHEN and CDR2 SYDVKM. V was shortened by 6 bases and J by 1 base, with 16 bases between the two germline ends. This CDR3 comprises 17 residues. CDR3 DNA sequence: TGTGCCAGCAGCGGCCCCCAATACAGATCCTATAATTCACCCCTCCACTTT. It specifies CASSGPQYRSYNSPLHF.

The chain uses TRBV19 and TRBJ2-2; 12 nucleotides align to TRBD2. After removal of 9 bases from V and 6 bases from J, the junction contained 5 bases not matched to a gene. The V gene's germline CDR1 is LNHDA and CDR2 SQIVND (reference sequence). This CDR3 contains 14 residues. Here the CDR3 DNA reads TGTGCCAGCCTAGCGGGAGGGCGGGCCGGGGAGCTGTTTTTT. Its translation: CASLAGGRAGELFF. Based on the CDR3 plus reference TRBV19 and TRBJ2-2, the full variable domain is DGGITQSPKYLFRKEGQNVTLSCEQNLNHDAMYWYRQDPGQGLRLIYYSQIVNDFQKGDIAEGYSVSREKKESFPLTVTSAQKNPTAFYLCASLAGGRAGELFFGEGSRLTVL.

This clonotype was seen a few times. The gene calls are TRBV3-1 and TRBJ1-1; D call uncertain. This CDR3 contains 14 residues. From germline, CDR1 is LGHDT and CDR2 YNNKEL (reference sequence). V gave up 4 bases and J gave up 2 bases, with 11 bases separating them. The CDR3 bases are TGTGCCAGCAGCCGTTCAGGAGGAAACACTGAAGCTTTCTTT. It translates to CASSRSGGNTEAFF.

This sequence joins TRBV30 and TRBJ2-1; 7 positions agree with TRBD2. Germline V gene data show CDR1 as GTSNPN and CDR2 as SVGIG (reference sequence). The V segment lost 3 bases and the J segment 1 base; nucleotides outside the gene matches: 12. The CDR3 contains 17 residues. The CDR3, as DNA: TGTGCCTGGAGCGACGCTCCCAGCGGGAAATCCTACAATGAGCAGTTCTTC. This gives the protein CAWSDAPSGKSYNEQFF.